The T cell receptor (beta chain) described here comes from a study of cytomegalovirus exposure and HLA in healthy donors. Whole-study findings and limits: Association of 15,000 to 20,000 TCR beta sequences with HLA alleles was found at 0.05 false discovery rate in a later analysis. Most TCR beta V segments were productive about 87% or about 30% of the time in an earlier analysis. In a later analysis, DRB1 alleles had the most associated TCRs; HLA-C alleles the fewest.

The trim removed 3 bases at V and 0 bases at J, leaving 7 bases unmatched. In germline, CDR1 is MGHDK, CDR2 SYGVNS. The CDR3 loop spans 16 amino acids. With 60 Vbeta and 13 Jbeta primers, the PCR was carried out. Generated by immunoSEQ multiplex PCR, the TCRdb table keeps only in-frame clones and is missing some. The sample holds about 120,000 clones, around 80% seen once. Details on this clone: Its antigen is not identified.

J is TRBJ2-7 and V is TRBV25-1; 8 nucleotides align to TRBD1. The sequence derives from a man aged 50 to 59 in good health and CMV-seronegative. Sequences were obtained from PBMCs. The CDR3 DNA reads as TGTGCCAGCAGTGACAACACCGGGACAGGCTCCTACGAGCAGTACTTC. It specifies CASSDNTGTGSYEQYF.